Each of the 3 T cell receptor beta chains below was sequenced from the same sample in a study of shared T cell receptors in the human thymus. Only in-frame clones appear in the TCRdb table, and some are missing; sequencing was by immunoSEQ multiplex PCR. The sample has some 640,000 clones; about 90% are singletons. This sample also appeared in a second study, on human thymus T cells.

The sample comprised thymocytes. The source is a boy younger than two with a congenital heart defect.

The chain links TRBV29-1 to TRBJ2-7, with TRBD1 identical over 8 bases. Germline assignment: CDR1 SQVTM and CDR2 ANQGSEA. V gave up 7 bases and J gave up 6 bases; unmatched junction bases: 8. CDR3 length: 12 amino acids. The CDR3 here is CSAKGTGSEQYF. The CDR3 region has the DNA TGCAGCGCAAAAGGGACAGGCTCCGAGCAGTACTTC.

DNA of the CDR3: TGTGCCAGCACGACCACTCAGGGGGCGATGGATGATACGCAGTATTTT. Its translation is CASTTTQGAMDDTQYF. The rearrangement joins TRBV27 to TRBJ2-3, with TRBD1 matching 8 bases. Germline CDR1 is MNHEY and CDR2 is SMNVEV (reference sequence). The length of the CDR3 is 16 residues. V shed 7 bases, J shed 6 bases, and the junction held 15 bases outside the gene matches.

This clone was recorded only once. The rearrangement joins TRBV5-1 to TRBJ1-1; D might be TRBD1 (6 bases). Germline assignment: CDR1 SGHRS and CDR2 YFSETQ. This CDR3 comprises 13 residues. V was clipped by 5 bases and J by 4 bases, with 12 bases between them. The CDR3 DNA is TGCGCCAGCAGGAGGAGAGGGGGCACTGAAGCTTTCTTT. It specifies CASRRRGGTEAFF.